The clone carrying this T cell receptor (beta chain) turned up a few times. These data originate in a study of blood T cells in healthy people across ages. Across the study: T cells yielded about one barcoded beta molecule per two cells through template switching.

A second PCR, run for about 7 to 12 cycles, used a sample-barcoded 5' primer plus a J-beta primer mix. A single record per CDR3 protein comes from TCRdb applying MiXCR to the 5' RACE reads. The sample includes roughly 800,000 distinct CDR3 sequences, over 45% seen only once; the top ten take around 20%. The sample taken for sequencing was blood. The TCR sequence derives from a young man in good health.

CDR3 amino acids: CASSSWIDPYGYTF. The CDR3 coding sequence is TGTGCCAGCAGTAGTTGGATAGACCCCTATGGCTACACCTTC. This chain links TRBV6-5 with TRBJ1-2; the D is unclear. The CDR3 consists of 14 residues. Germline V gene lookup returns CDR1 MNHEY and CDR2 SVGAGI. V lost 5 bases and J 4 bases, leaving 14 bases between the germline ends.